This T cell receptor (beta chain) comes out of a study of T cell responses to AZD1222 COVID-19 vaccine. Regarding the study as a whole: Nearly half of the spike-specific TCRs reportedly recognize variant regions that carry no mutations.

The table came from immunoSEQ multiplex PCR; TCRdb's copy has only in-frame clones and leaves some out. Altogether about 150,000 clones are present, about 92% being singletons, with the ten largest covering under 2%. On this clone: What it binds is unknown.

The sequencing here drew on peripheral blood, taken on day 0 of AZD1222 vaccination. The TCR originated in an adult in good health.

In DNA, the CDR3 is TGTGCCAGCAGCCAAGATGCGTGGCCCGAAAAACAAGAGACCCAGTACTTC. Protein product: CASSQDAWPEKQETQYF. This rearrangement joins TRBV4-2 to TRBJ2-5, with unresolved D. Germline V gene data show CDR1 as LGHNA and CDR2 as YNFKEQ. The ends were cut back, 0 bases at V and 2 bases at J, with 16 bases in the middle. CDR3 length: 17 amino acids.